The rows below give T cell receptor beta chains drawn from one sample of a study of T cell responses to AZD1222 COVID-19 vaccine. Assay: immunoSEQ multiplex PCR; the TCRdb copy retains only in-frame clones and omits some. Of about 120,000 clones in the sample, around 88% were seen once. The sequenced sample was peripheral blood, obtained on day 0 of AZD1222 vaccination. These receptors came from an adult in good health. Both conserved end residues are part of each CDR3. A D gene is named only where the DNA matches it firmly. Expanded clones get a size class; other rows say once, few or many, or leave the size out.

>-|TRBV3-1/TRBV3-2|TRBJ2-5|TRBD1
CASSRNRGRGQETQYF
TGTGCCAGCAGCCGAAACAGGGGGCGCGGGCAAGAGACCCAGTACTTC
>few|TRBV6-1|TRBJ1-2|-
CASSDLSGTGLAGIYGYTF
TGTGCCAGCAGTGACTTGTCGGGCACGGGACTAGCGGGCATCTATGGCTACACCTTC
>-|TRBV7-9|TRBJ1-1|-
CASSLAGTGTEAFF
TGTGCCAGCAGCTTAGCAGGTACCGGCACTGAAGCTTTCTTT
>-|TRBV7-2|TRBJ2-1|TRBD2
CASSLTGLAGGLNEQFF
TGTGCCAGCAGCTTAACCGGACTAGCGGGGGGCCTCAATGAGCAGTTCTTC
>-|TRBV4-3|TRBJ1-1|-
CASSQWGGPTEAFF
TGCGCCAGCAGCCAATGGGGGGGGCCCACTGAAGCTTTCTTT
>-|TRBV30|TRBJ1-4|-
CAWSVRGRGEKLFF
TGTGCCTGGAGTGTACGGGGGAGGGGTGAAAAACTGTTTTTT
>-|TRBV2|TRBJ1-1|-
CATALSLRGEAFF
TGTGCCACCGCTCTAAGTTTACGCGGCGAAGCTTTCTTT
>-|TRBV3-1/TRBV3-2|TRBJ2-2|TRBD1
CASSQGGTANTGELFF
TGTGCCAGCAGCCAAGGAGGGACAGCTAACACCGGGGAGCTGTTTTTT
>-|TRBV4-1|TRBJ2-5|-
CASSQDRAARETQYF
TGCGCCAGCAGCCAAGACAGGGCAGCCAGGGAGACCCAGTACTTC
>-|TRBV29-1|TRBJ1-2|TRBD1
CSVEDPGGKGYTF
TGCAGCGTTGAAGACCCAGGGGGCAAAGGCTACACCTTC
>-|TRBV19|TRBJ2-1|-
CASSSDWQSYNEQFF
TGTGCCAGTAGTAGCGACTGGCAGTCCTACAATGAGCAGTTCTTC
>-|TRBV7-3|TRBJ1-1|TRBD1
CASSPQTGGLYNTEAFF
TGTGCCAGCAGCCCACAGACAGGGGGCTTGTATAACACTGAAGCTTTCTTT
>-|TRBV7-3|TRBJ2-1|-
CASSLRLVTTDEQFF
TGTGCCAGCAGCTTAAGACTAGTAACAACCGATGAGCAGTTCTTC
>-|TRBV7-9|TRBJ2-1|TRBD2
CASSTRTSGSFRSYNEQFF
TGTGCCAGCAGCACCCGGACTAGCGGGAGTTTCCGCTCCTACAATGAGCAGTTCTTC
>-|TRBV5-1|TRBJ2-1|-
CASSLGSALGYNEQFF
TGCGCCAGCAGCTTGGGCTCGGCGCTAGGATACAATGAGCAGTTCTTC
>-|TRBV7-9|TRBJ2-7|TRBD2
CASSLEGTSSYEQYF
TGTGCCAGCAGCTTAGAAGGGACTAGCTCCTACGAGCAGTACTTC
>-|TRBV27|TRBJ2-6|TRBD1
CASSLRDRGYSGANVLTF
TGTGCCAGCAGTTTACGGGACAGGGGCTACTCTGGGGCCAACGTCCTGACTTTC
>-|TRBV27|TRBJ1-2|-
CASSPLQVRFGYTF
TGTGCCAGCAGTCCATTACAGGTCCGGTTTGGCTACACCTTC
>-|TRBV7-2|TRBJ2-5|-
CASSPIETQYF
TGTGCCAGCAGCCCCATTGAGACCCAGTACTTC
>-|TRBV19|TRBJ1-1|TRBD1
CASSDRGIWWNTEAFF
TGTGCCAGTAGTGACAGGGGTATTTGGTGGAACACTGAAGCTTTCTTT
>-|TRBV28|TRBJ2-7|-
CASRGNGAGYEQYF
TGTGCCAGCAGGGGAAATGGGGCCGGCTACGAGCAGTACTTC
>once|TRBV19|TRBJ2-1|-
CASSIKANIEQFF
TGTGCCAGTAGTATTAAGGCGAATATTGAGCAGTTCTTC
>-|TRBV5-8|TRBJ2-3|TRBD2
CASSSGTRTDTQYF
TGTGCCAGCAGCTCGGGGACTAGGACAGATACGCAGTATTTT
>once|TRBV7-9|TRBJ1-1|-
CASSPIGTANTEAFF
TGTGCCAGCAGCCCGATAGGGACCGCAAACACTGAAGCTTTCTTT
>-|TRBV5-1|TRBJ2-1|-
CASSPSSGIQSYNEQFF
TGCGCCAGCAGCCCCTCGTCGGGTATCCAATCCTACAATGAGCAGTTCTTC
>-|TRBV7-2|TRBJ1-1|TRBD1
CASSVQGYTEAFF
TGTGCCAGCAGCGTACAGGGGTACACTGAAGCTTTCTTT